These T cell receptor beta chains were read from a single sample in a study. TCRdb reanalysed the 5' RACE reads using MiXCR and keeps one entry per CDR3 protein. The repertoire holds some 60,000 distinct CDR3 sequences, with 25% to 35% as singletons. The specimen sequenced was tumor-infiltrating naive CD4+ T cells sorted from the breast tumor. The source is a female donor with breast cancer. The CDR3 runs from the conserved cysteine through the conserved F or W. Fields, in order: V gene, D gene, clone size, J gene, CDR3 DNA, CDR3 protein. A D gene is named only where the DNA matches it firmly. The size entry is marked missing in some rows and otherwise reads once, few, many or a size class.

TRBV29-1	NA	NA	TRBJ1-2	TGCAGCGTTGTCGGGGCTGAGGATGGCTACACCTTC	CSVVGAEDGYTF
TRBV4-2	NA	NA	TRBJ1-2	TGTGCCAGCAGCCCCCTAGGTGGGAACTATGGCTACACCTTC	CASSPLGGNYGYTF
TRBV12-3/TRBV12-4	NA	few	TRBJ1-2	TGTGCCAGCAGTCGTTATGGCTACACCTTC	CASSRYGYTF
TRBV5-1	NA	few	TRBJ2-1	TGCGCCAGCAACGACGGGAACTCTTACAATGAGCAGTTCTTC	CASNDGNSYNEQFF
TRBV25-1	NA	NA	TRBJ2-7	TGTGCCAGCAGTGCTAACGAGGACCCTGGGCAGTACTTC	CASSANEDPGQYF
TRBV20-1	TRBD1	NA	TRBJ1-2	TGCAGTGCTAGAGATCAGGGGGGCTATGGCTACACCTTC	CSARDQGGYGYTF
TRBV6-2/TRBV6-3	NA	many	TRBJ2-1	TGTGCCAGCAGTTACTCGAGTAAGCGGGATGAGCAGTTCTTC	CASSYSSKRDEQFF
TRBV9	NA	NA	TRBJ2-3	TGTGCCAGCAGCCCGGGTGTCAGCATGAGCACAGATACGCAGTATTTT	CASSPGVSMSTDTQYF
TRBV20-1	NA	once	TRBJ1-2	TGCGGTGGTGATGAGGGAGGCGATAACTATGGCTACACCTTC	CGGDEGGDNYGYTF
TRBV14	NA	many	TRBJ2-1	TGTGCCAGCAGCCAGAGAGACACTGAGCAGTTCTTC	CASSQRDTEQFF
TRBV6-1	TRBD1	many	TRBJ1-5	TGTGCCAGCAGCCGGACAGGGGCCGATGCCAATCAGCCCCAGCATTTT	CASSRTGADANQPQHF
TRBV29-1	TRBD1	NA	TRBJ1-2	TGCAGCGTAGATACAGGGGCCGCGTCCGGCTACACCTTC	CSVDTGAASGYTF
TRBV7-3	NA	many	TRBJ2-1	TGTGCCAGCACCGACAATGAGCAGTTCTTC	CASTDNEQFF
TRBV7-7	TRBD1	NA	TRBJ2-1	TGTGCTAGCAGCTCCGGGACAGGGGTCTCGAATGAGCAGTTCTTC	CASSSGTGVSNEQFF
TRBV4-3	NA	NA	TRBJ2-1	TGCGCCAGCAGCCTCCGACTCACCTACAATGAGCAGTTCTTC	CASSLRLTYNEQFF
TRBV10-1	NA	NA	TRBJ2-5	TGCGCCAGCAGTGAGTCTATCAATTTACAAGAGACCCAGTACTTC	CASSESINLQETQYF
TRBV9	NA	NA	TRBJ1-6	TGTGCCAGCAGCGCCTCCTCCGACAATTCACCCCTCCACTTT	CASSASSDNSPLHF
TRBV4-1	NA	NA	TRBJ1-1	TGCGCCAGCAGCCAAGATCGTACGGGGGCTGAAGCTTTCTTT	CASSQDRTGAEAFF
TRBV6-1	TRBD1	NA	TRBJ1-6	TGTGCCAGCGAAGACAGGGTTTTGAATTCACCCCTCCACTTT	CASEDRVLNSPLHF
TRBV7-3	TRBD1	NA	TRBJ2-3	TGTGCCAGCAGCCTCGGGACAGGGGAGACAGATACGCAGTATTTT	CASSLGTGETDTQYF
TRBV6-2/TRBV6-3	NA	many	TRBJ1-5	TGTGCCAGCAGAGATTATAGCAATCAGCCCCAGCATTTT	CASRDYSNQPQHF
TRBV7-6	TRBD1	NA	TRBJ2-5	TGTGCCAGCAGCCTCCAACCGGGGACAGGTCAAGAGACCCAGTACTTC	CASSLQPGTGQETQYF
TRBV5-4	NA	NA	TRBJ2-3	TGTGCCAGCAGCTTGGTCGAAGATACGCAGTATTTT	CASSLVEDTQYF
TRBV10-2	NA	once	TRBJ2-2	TGCGCCAGTAGAGCGCGGAGGGGCGCCGATGGCGGGGAGCTGTTTTTT	CASRARRGADGGELFF
TRBV14	NA	NA	TRBJ2-3	TGTGCCAGCCGAAGAGGCCTGAGCACAGATACGCAGTATTTT	CASRRGLSTDTQYF
TRBV6-6	NA	few	TRBJ2-7	TGTGCCAGCAGCCCTCCTAGGGGGGTTAACTCCTACGAGCAGTACTTC	CASSPPRGVNSYEQYF
TRBV4-3	TRBD1	NA	TRBJ1-3	TGCGCCAGCAGCCAAGATCCTAAGGGACAGGCGGAAGGAAACACCATATATTTT	CASSQDPKGQAEGNTIYF
TRBV9	NA	NA	TRBJ2-6	TGTGCCAGCAGCTTCCGTCTCTCTGGGGCCAACGTCCTGACTTTC	CASSFRLSGANVLTF
TRBV29-1	NA	NA	TRBJ2-1	TGCAGCGTTCCAGACAGGACGACCTACAATGAGCAGTTCTTC	CSVPDRTTYNEQFF